This passage covers 30 T cell receptor beta chains from one sample sequenced in a study of blood T cell repertoires in COVID-19. Clones were read by immunoSEQ multiplex PCR, and TCRdb kept only the in-frame ones, dropping some. The table has some 250,000 clones, 82% seen once; the top ten hold 9.5% to 15%. Sequenced sample: peripheral blood. These receptors were collected from a woman aged 60-75 years with active or convalescent COVID-19.

This clone was found once. The chain links TRBV6-5 to TRBJ2-7, with a tentative D call TRBD1 (5 bases). V was clipped by 2 bases and J by 2 bases, with 10 bases between them. The CDR3 totals 14 residues. Per the germline V gene, CDR1 is MNHEY and CDR2 is SVGAGI. This chain's CDR3 is CASSYGHGPYEQYF. The CDR3 region has the DNA TGTGCCAGCAGTTACGGACACGGACCCTACGAGCAGTACTTC.

This chain links TRBV6-6 with TRBJ1-1, with D perhaps matching TRBD1 (5 bases). V was pared by 0 bases and J by 5 bases, with 10 bases between. The CDR3 extends over 14 amino acids. Germline V gene data show CDR1 as MNHNY and CDR2 as SVGAGI (reference sequence). The CDR3 DNA is TGTGCCAGCAGTTACTCGGGGAGGGGAACTGAAGCTTTCTTT. It codes for CASSYSGRGTEAFF.

This rearrangement joins TRBV6-4 to TRBJ1-6; no clear D. This CDR3 has 13 amino acids. The germline V gene encodes CDR1 MRHNA and CDR2 SNTAGT. V shed 10 bases and J shed 7 bases, with 14 bases lying between them. CDR3 sequence: CATSPAENSPLHF. The CDR3 DNA reads TGTGCCACTTCTCCCGCGGAAAATTCACCCCTCCACTTT.

This chain links TRBV3-1 (or the pseudogene TRBV3-2) with TRBJ2-5, with D possibly being TRBD2 (6 bases). V lost 4 bases, J lost 1 base, and 13 bases lay in between. The CDR3 contains 15 residues. Germline loops: CDR1 LGHDT, CDR2 YNNKEL (reference sequence). CDR3 sequence reads: CASSPTGLPQETQYF. CDR3 nucleotide sequence: TGTGCCAGCAGCCCCACGGGACTTCCCCAAGAGACCCAGTACTTC.

This clone was detected only a few times. The chain combines TRBV18 with TRBJ1-1; perhaps TRBD1 as D (6 bases). The ends were cut back, 3 bases at V and 3 bases at J, with 14 bases in the middle. The germline CDR1 and CDR2 sequences are KGHSH and LQKENI. This CDR3 is 15 amino acids long. The CDR3 DNA reads as TGTGCCAGCTCACCTAATCAGGGGATAGACACTGAAGCTTTCTTT. Its translation is CASSPNQGIDTEAFF.

V gene TRBV3-1 (or the pseudogene TRBV3-2) combines with J gene TRBJ1-1, with D possibly being TRBD1 (6 bases). Trimming stripped 4 bases from V and 1 base from J, with 7 bases between. CDR3 length equals 13 residues. CDR1 and CDR2 from the germline V gene are LGHDT and YNNKEL (reference sequence). CDR3 amino acids: CASSLGGNTEAFF. CDR3 nucleotide sequence: TGTGCCAGCAGCCTAGGGGGGAACACTGAAGCTTTCTTT.

This sequence joins TRBV28 and TRBJ1-4; a possible D gene is TRBD1 (6 bases). This CDR3 contains 15 residues. Trimming removed 8 bases from V and 8 bases from J, with 21 bases in between. Germline CDR1 reads MDHEN; CDR2 reads SYDVKM. DNA for the CDR3: TGTGCCAGCTGTCAACATGCGTCAGGGGAGGAAAAACTGTTTTTT. Its translation: CASCQHASGEEKLFF.

There are a few counts of this clone. Here the CDR3 DNA reads TGTGCCAGCAGCCATCCGGGAAATCAGCCCCAGCATTTT. It is translated as CASSHPGNQPQHF. The chain recombines TRBV16 with TRBJ1-5; D is undetermined. Looked up from germline, CDR1 is KGHSY and CDR2 is FQNENV. The CDR3 extends over 13 amino acids. Trimming removed 3 bases at V and 4 bases at J, with 7 bases between.

The chain joins TRBV21-1 to TRBJ2-6; the table's TRBD2 call for D was not verified on the DNA. TRBV21-1 is shown as a pseudogene. This CDR3 contains 18 residues. CDR3: CASSKALRGGRRANVLTF. The CDR3 DNA is TGTGCCAGCAGCAAAGCCTTGAGGGGGGGCAGGAGGGCCAACGTCCTGACTTTC.

This clone was recorded a few times. The gene calls are TRBV5-4 and TRBJ1-2; tentative D call: TRBD1 (6 bases). CDR3 length equals 13 residues. Trimming took off 4 bases at V and 4 bases at J, with 11 bases between the two ends. The germline V gene has CDR1 SGHNT and CDR2 YYREEE (reference sequence). CDR3 in amino acids: CASSLKGVYGYTF. For the CDR3, the DNA is TGTGCCAGCAGCCTGAAGGGGGTCTATGGCTACACCTTC. The full variable domain, rest sourced from reference TRBV5-4 and TRBJ1-2, is ETGVTQSPTHLIKTRGQQVTLRCSSQSGHNTVSWYQQALGQGPQFIFQYYREEENGRGNFPPRFSGLQFPNYSSELNVNALELDDSALYLCASSLKGVYGYTFGSGTRLTVV.

The chain is built from TRBV20-1 and TRBJ1-4, with D uncertain. The CDR3 is 11 amino acids. Germline CDR1 DFQATT, CDR2 SNEGSKA (reference sequence). Trimming took 1 base from V and 8 from J, leaving 5 bases between them. The CDR3 DNA follows: TGCAGTGCTAGAGGGCACGAAAAACTGTTTTTT. Protein product: CSARGHEKLFF.

The rearrangement links TRBV12-3 or TRBV12-4 to TRBJ1-6, with D possibly matching TRBD1 (5 bases). The CDR3 sequence is 13 residues long. V was pared by 1 base and J by 10 bases, with 8 bases between. In nucleotides, the CDR3 is TGTGCCAGCAGTTTAGGGAGGGGCTCACCCCTCCACTTT. Protein product: CASSLGRGSPLHF.

In regard to this clone: Other DNA sequences in this specimen translate into the identical CDR3. The CDR3 region has the DNA TGTGCCAGCAGCCTCAGGGGTAACTATGGCTACACCTTC. Residues: CASSLRGNYGYTF. V gene TRBV5-6 combines with J gene TRBJ1-2, with D maybe TRBD1 (6 bases). This CDR3 has 13 amino acids. V lost 4 bases to trimming and J lost 1 base, with 8 bases between them. Germline assignment: CDR1 SGHDT and CDR2 YYEEEE. The complete variable domain, with remaining parts taken from reference TRBV5-6 and TRBJ1-2, reads DAGVTQSPTHLIKTRGQQVTLRCSPKSGHDTVSWYQQALGQGPQFIFQYYEEEERQRGNFPDRFSGHQFPNYSSELNVNALLLGDSALYLCASSLRGNYGYTFGSGTRLTVV.

The genes are TRBV10-3 and TRBJ2-1; 11 positions match TRBD2. The ends lost 4 bases at V and 7 bases at J; junction bases unmatched: 12. The CDR3 covers 17 residues. Germline V lookup: CDR1 ENHRY, CDR2 SYGVKD. The CDR3 DNA sequence: TGTGCCATCAGTGCTGGGGTTAGCGGGGGGGCGGAGAATGAGCAGTTCTTC. Its translation is CAISAGVSGGAENEQFF.

The V and J genes are TRBV5-8 and TRBJ2-4; possible D gene TRBD2, 5 bases. CDR1 and CDR2 from the germline V gene are SGHTS and YDEGEE. There are 14 residues in the CDR3. The V end was cut by 0 bases, the J end by 7 bases, with 11 bases between. Here the CDR3 reads CASSLGGLGNIQYF. As DNA, the CDR3 is TGTGCCAGCAGCTTGGGAGGGCTAGGGAACATTCAGTACTTC.

The chain is built from TRBV5-1 and TRBJ1-6, with TRBD1 matching over 8 bases. The CDR3 runs to 15 residues. Germline V lookup: CDR1 SGHRS, CDR2 YFSETQ. Unmatched junction bases numbered 7, after V lost 2 bases and J lost 9 bases. The CDR3 coding sequence is TGCGCCAGCAGCTTATCCGGGACAGGCGGTTCACCCCTCCACTTT. Its protein is CASSLSGTGGSPLHF.

Only a few counts were recorded for this clone. V gene TRBV27 combines with J gene TRBJ2-1; a weak D match, TRBD1 (6 bases). CDR1 is MNHEY and CDR2 is SMNVEV in the germline V gene (reference sequence). The CDR3 has 16 residues. The ends were cut back, 6 bases at V and 2 bases at J, with 17 bases in the middle. CDR3 sequence: CASRPTGSWAYNEQFF. As DNA, the CDR3 is TGTGCCAGCAGACCCACAGGGAGTTGGGCCTACAATGAGCAGTTCTTC.

The chain carries TRBV7-9 and TRBJ1-1; no firm D call. The CDR3 has 15 residues. CDR1 and CDR2 from the germline V gene are SEHNR and FQNEAQ (reference sequence). The V gene lost 1 base and the J gene lost 2 bases, with 11 bases spanning the gap. DNA for the CDR3: TGTGCCAGCAGCTTAGTATACAGCCCCAACACTGAAGCTTTCTTT. Protein product: CASSLVYSPNTEAFF.

This chain connects TRBV19 to TRBJ2-7, with 9 nucleotides matching TRBD1. The CDR3 loop spans 14 amino acids. The germline V gene encodes CDR1 LNHDA and CDR2 SQIVND (reference sequence). Losses at the gene ends were 5 bases for V and 6 bases for J; bases not matched to a gene: 8. The CDR3 nucleotides read TGTGCCAGTAGTCCCTGGACAGGGGTGGGCGAGCAGTACTTC. As protein: CASSPWTGVGEQYF.

V is TRBV2 and J is TRBJ1-1, with D possibly TRBD1 on 6 matching bases. Trimming left V 8 bases short and J 8 bases short, with 18 bases between. The V gene's germline CDR1 is SNHLY and CDR2 FYNNEI. CDR3 length equals 13 residues. The DNA of the CDR3 is TGTGCCAGCGTGACCGGGACAATTGGGGAAGCTTTCTTT. It is translated as CASVTGTIGEAFF. Together with reference TRBV2 and TRBJ1-1, the CDR3 gives the full variable domain: EPEVTQTPSHQVTQMGQEVILRCVPISNHLYFYWYRQILGQKVEFLVSFYNNEISEKSEIFDDQFSVERPDGSNFTLKIRSTKLEDSAMYFCASVTGTIGEAFFGQGTRLTVV.

This clone was seen a few times. This chain connects TRBV4-1 to TRBJ1-5; no definite D call. This CDR3 region has 15 residues. The V gene's germline CDR1 is MGHRA and CDR2 YSYEKL. The V end lost 4 bases, the J end lost 0 bases, and 10 bases lay between the germline ends. The CDR3 loop reads CASSLGSLSNQPQHF. The CDR3 nucleotides read TGCGCCAGCAGCCTTGGGAGCCTTAGCAATCAGCCCCAGCATTTT.

V is TRBV6-5 and J is TRBJ2-5; D is perhaps TRBD2 (7 bases). Trimming stripped 0 bases from V and 7 bases from J, with 12 bases between. Germline V gene lookup returns CDR1 MNHEY and CDR2 SVGAGI. This CDR3 spans 14 amino acids. The CDR3 DNA sequence: TGTGCCAGCAGTTACTCTAGGGGAGGGGGGACCCAGTACTTC. Encoded protein: CASSYSRGGGTQYF.

The chain carries TRBV6-4 and TRBJ2-1; D perhaps matches TRBD1 (6 bases). The germline CDR1 and CDR2 sequences are MRHNA and SNTAGT. This CDR3 spans 15 amino acids. Trimming removed 6 bases from V and 1 base from J, with 13 bases in between. The CDR3: CASSSQGPSYNEQFF. The CDR3 bases are TGTGCCAGCAGCTCACAGGGCCCATCCTACAATGAGCAGTTCTTC.

The rearrangement uses TRBV27 and TRBJ1-2; D call uncertain. From germline, CDR1 is MNHEY and CDR2 SMNVEV (reference sequence). V lost 0 bases and J lost 7, with 9 bases in between. This CDR3 is built from 13 residues. For the CDR3, the DNA is TGTGCCAGCAGTTTATCCAAGGAGGGTGGCTACACCTTC. Translated, it gives CASSLSKEGGYTF.

This clone came up many times. The CDR3 reads CASSPRGLASSADTQYF. Here the CDR3 DNA reads TGTGCCAGCTCACCAAGGGGACTAGCGTCGAGCGCAGATACGCAGTATTTT. V gene TRBV18 combines with J gene TRBJ2-3; 10 nucleotides align to TRBD2. With V trimmed by 2 bases and J by 4 bases, 9 bases remained unmatched. The CDR3 contains 17 residues. Germline CDR1 is KGHSH and CDR2 is LQKENI.

The CDR3 coding sequence is TGTGCCAGCAGCCAAGATAAGACAGGCCCCTATGGCTACACCTTC. This gives the protein CASSQDKTGPYGYTF. This chain joins TRBV3-1 (or the pseudogene TRBV3-2) and TRBJ1-2; a possible D gene is TRBD1 (6 bases). CDR3 size: 15 residues. Deletions cut 0 bases from V and 4 bases from J, with 12 bases between. CDR1 and CDR2 (germline): LGHDT, YNNKEL (reference sequence).

This rearrangement joins TRBV2 to TRBJ1-1; TRBD1 matches 8 bases. This CDR3 has 15 amino acids. The germline CDR1 and CDR2 sequences are SNHLY and FYNNEI. Unmatched junction bases numbered 8, after V lost 4 bases and J lost 4 bases. The CDR3 region has the DNA TGTGCCAGCAGTGTTGGGACAGGCCGGGGCACTGAAGCTTTCTTT. Protein sequence: CASSVGTGRGTEAFF.

This chain connects TRBV15 to TRBJ1-2; 10 nucleotides match TRBD1. The CDR3 has 14 amino acids. Germline CDR1 is LNHNV and CDR2 is YYDKDF (reference sequence). With V trimmed by 3 bases and J by 8 bases, 6 bases remained unmatched. The CDR3 spells CATSRETGGLGYTF. The CDR3 DNA reads TGTGCCACCAGCAGGGAGACAGGGGGCCTGGGCTACACCTTC.

This chain uses TRBV7-8 with TRBJ2-5; D is undetermined. Germline V CDR1 and CDR2: SGHVS, FQNEAQ. This CDR3 is built from 15 residues. V was pared by 0 bases and J by 2 bases, with 10 bases between. CDR3 bases: TGTGCCAGCAGCTTAGCGAGACAAACGCAAGAGACCCAGTACTTC. It yields the protein CASSLARQTQETQYF.

In this sample, this clone turned up a few times. The sample holds other DNA sequences that translate to the same CDR3. The rearrangement links TRBV4-3 to TRBJ1-4; no clear D gene. V lost 4 bases and J lost 0, with 12 bases in between. The germline V gene has CDR1 LGHNA and CDR2 YSLEER. The length of the CDR3 is 16 residues. The CDR3 region has the DNA TGCGCCAGCAGCCGCCAGGAACCCGCAACTAATGAAAAACTGTTTTTT. It is translated as CASSRQEPATNEKLFF.